These 26 T cell receptor beta chains came from one sample sequenced in a study of blood T cells in healthy people across ages. A J-beta primer mix and a sample-barcoded 5' primer were used in a second PCR of about 7 to 12 cycles. Via MiXCR, TCRdb re-called the 5' RACE reads, giving one row per CDR3 protein. Of under 800,000 distinct CDR3 sequences in the sample, 43% were seen once. Input material: blood. The receptors derive from a woman aged 60-75 years in good health.

This clonotype was recorded at least ten times. DNA for the CDR3: TGCGCCAGCAGCCAAGACTTTACCAGGTTTTATGGCTACACCTTC. Translation gives CASSQDFTRFYGYTF. This chain uses TRBV4-1 with TRBJ1-2; D remains ambiguous. The V gene lost 0 bases and the J gene lost 5 bases, with 13 bases spanning the gap. The CDR3 covers 15 residues. In germline, CDR1 is MGHRA, CDR2 YSYEKL.

V is TRBV20-1 and J is TRBJ1-1; D not certain. The germline CDR1 and CDR2 sequences are DFQATT and SNEGSKA (reference sequence). Trimming pared 0 bases from V and 4 bases from J, leaving 12 bases between. The CDR3 extends over 14 amino acids. The CDR3 nucleotides are TGCAGTGCTAGAGAGGGATTCGGAGGCACTGAAGCTTTCTTT. Translation: CSAREGFGGTEAFF.

The chain uses TRBV4-2 and TRBJ1-1, with TRBD1 matching 8 bases. Germline CDR1 is LGHNA and CDR2 is YNFKEQ. With 4 bases clipped from V and 3 bases from J, the junction kept 7 bases outside the gene matches. This CDR3 has 15 amino acids. The CDR3 reads CASSRLGQADTEAFF. Here the CDR3 DNA reads TGTGCCAGCAGCCGCTTGGGACAGGCAGACACTGAAGCTTTCTTT.

This clonotype has only one observation. The chain links TRBV6-1 to TRBJ2-5, with 11 bases aligning to TRBD1. V was pared by 6 bases and J by 11 bases, with 11 bases of the junction left unmatched. The CDR3 is made up of 14 amino acids. CDR1 MNHNS and CDR2 SASEGT come from the germline V gene. Here the CDR3 DNA reads TGTGCCAGCAGGAAGGGACAGGGGGGTGAGGAGCAGTACTTC. Its protein product is CASRKGQGGEEQYF.

The chain couples TRBV4-1 to TRBJ2-3; 8 nucleotides align to TRBD2. In germline, CDR1 is MGHRA, CDR2 YSYEKL. Trimming at V came to 2 bases and at J to 7 bases, leaving 8 bases not matched to a gene. The CDR3 has 15 residues. CDR3 sequence reads: CASSQTAGDGYTQYF. The CDR3 nucleotides read TGCGCCAGCAGCCAAACAGCGGGAGACGGGTATACGCAGTATTTT.

Note on this clonotype: The junction and the germline gene differ at one end; a read error may be behind it. The V gene is TRBV2, the J gene TRBJ2-7; the match to TRBD1 covers 8 bases. This CDR3 comprises 12 residues. CDR1 is SNHLY, CDR2 FYNNEI, per germline. The CDR3 nucleotides read TGTGCCGGCAGGACAGGGCCCCGCGAGCAGTACTTC. It is translated as CAGRTGPREQYF.

Concerning this clonotype itself: A read error may be the cause here, since a much bigger clone is one base away. V gene TRBV7-8 combines with J gene TRBJ2-7; possible D gene TRBD2, 6 bases. Germline CDR1 reads SGHVS; CDR2 reads FQNEAQ. V shed 6 bases and J shed 7 bases, with 22 bases lying between them. The CDR3 has 15 amino acids. This chain's CDR3 is CASRHRGNSYNEQYF. The CDR3 DNA reads as TGTGCCAGCAGACATCGGGGGAACTCCTACAATGAGCAGTACTTC.

This clonotype was counted only a few times. The chain links TRBV2 to TRBJ2-5; TRBD1 matches at 11 bases. The germline V gene has CDR1 SNHLY and CDR2 FYNNEI. Germline trimming cut 5 bases from V and 3 bases from J; bases unmatched to any gene: 5. The CDR3 runs 15 residues. The CDR3: CASSQRTGGEETQYF. For the CDR3, the DNA is TGTGCCAGCAGTCAAAGGACAGGGGGCGAAGAGACCCAGTACTTC.

This clonotype was found once. This rearrangement joins TRBV7-2 to TRBJ2-3, with D tentatively TRBD2 (6 bases). The V end lost 1 base, the J end lost 5 bases, and 10 bases lay between the germline ends. The CDR3 sequence is 14 residues long. Looked up from germline, CDR1 is SGHTA and CDR2 is FQGNSA. The CDR3 here is CASSLVLALDTQYF. CDR3 bases: TGTGCCAGCAGCTTAGTTCTAGCGCTAGATACGCAGTATTTT.

This clonotype appeared many times. The chain combines TRBV4-3 with TRBJ2-3; TRBD2 matches at 7 bases. The germline gives CDR1 LGHNA, CDR2 YSLEER. Germline trimming cut 1 base from V and 2 bases from J; bases unmatched to any gene: 6. This CDR3 comprises 16 residues. DNA for the CDR3: TGCGCCAGCAGCCAAGGTTCCCGGGGGGACACAGATACGCAGTATTTT. Amino acid sequence: CASSQGSRGDTDTQYF.

The chain employs TRBV27 and TRBJ2-4; 10 bases fit TRBD1. CDR3 length: 15 amino acids. J lost 7 bases, V lost 5 bases, and 8 bases had no gene match. CDR1 is MNHEY, CDR2 SMNVEV, per germline (reference sequence). The CDR3 nucleotides are TGTGCCAGCAGTCCACAGACAGGGGGCAGGAACATTCAGTACTTC. It encodes CASSPQTGGRNIQYF.

This clonotype was found a few times. The chain carries TRBV6-2 or TRBV6-3 and TRBJ2-1; D unresolved. CDR3 length: 12 residues. Looked up from germline, CDR1 is MNHEY and CDR2 is SVGEGT. V dropped 3 bases and J dropped 12 bases, with 12 bases sitting between them. The CDR3 loop reads CASSYFFEGQFF. CDR3 sequence (DNA): TGTGCCAGCAGTTATTTTTTCGAAGGGCAGTTCTTC.

The chain joins TRBV3-1 to TRBJ2-1; 12 bases map to TRBD2. Germline V CDR1 and CDR2: LGHDT, YNNKEL (reference sequence). V gave up 8 bases and J gave up 4 bases; unmatched junction bases: 3. This CDR3 has 14 amino acids. The CDR3 protein is CASVGTSGYNEQFF. The DNA for the CDR3 is TGTGCCAGCGTGGGGACTAGCGGGTACAATGAGCAGTTCTTC.

This clonotype was found a few times. This rearrangement joins TRBV12-5 to TRBJ1-2, with D unclear. The CDR3 spans 14 residues. Trimming pared 2 bases from V and 2 bases from J, leaving 9 bases between. Looked up from germline, CDR1 is LGHNT and CDR2 is FRNRAP. The CDR3 region is CASGLTRENYGYTF. In DNA form, the CDR3 reads TGTGCTAGTGGTTTGACCAGAGAGAACTATGGCTACACCTTC. The whole variable domain, filled in from reference TRBV12-5 and TRBJ1-2, reads DARVTQTPRHKVTEMGQEVTMRCQPILGHNTVFWYRQTMMQGLELLAYFRNRAPLDDSGMPKDRFSAEMPDATLATLKIQPSEPRDSAVYFCASGLTRENYGYTFGSGTRLTVV.

This chain uses TRBV10-3 with TRBJ1-1; 9 positions match TRBD1. With 6 bases clipped from V and 4 bases from J, the junction kept 6 bases outside the gene matches. Germline V gives CDR1 ENHRY, CDR2 SYGVKD. This CDR3 is built from 14 residues. CDR3 coding DNA: TGTGCCATCAGCGGGGGACAGGGAAGCACTGAAGCTTTCTTT. The encoded protein is CAISGGQGSTEAFF.

This clonotype was observed a handful of times. This sequence joins TRBV20-1 and TRBJ2-5; the match to TRBD2 covers 9 bases. This CDR3 is 14 amino acids long. Unmatched junction bases numbered 7, after V lost 4 bases and J lost 4 bases. Per the germline V gene, CDR1 is DFQATT and CDR2 is SNEGSKA (reference sequence). CDR3 residues: CSATDLAGRETQYF. CDR3 bases: TGCAGTGCTACTGATCTAGCGGGAAGAGAGACCCAGTACTTC.

A note on this clonotype: Mismatch with germline at one junction end may stem from a read error. This chain joins TRBV7-6 and TRBJ2-2; tentative D call: TRBD1 (6 bases). The CDR3 has 14 residues. Germline V gene data show CDR1 as SGHVS and CDR2 as FNYEAQ. The DNA of the CDR3 is TGTGCCAGCAGCTTAGAGGGGGAAACCGGGGAGCGGTTTTTT. Translated: CASSLEGETGERFF.

As for this clonotype: Given a much more abundant clone one base away, this may be a read error. This likely comes from a read error, as the CDR3 has no conserved phenylalanine or tryptophan at its end. This chain joins TRBV5-1 and TRBJ2-5; D is unresolved. The J call may be faulty, since TRBJ2-7 better matches the DNA end. The CDR3 covers 13 residues. Germline-derived CDR1 and CDR2 are SGHRS and YFSETQ. The CDR3 nucleotides read TGCGCCAGCAGCTTGGAACCAGCTTACGAGCAGTACCTC. Its protein is CASSLEPAYEQYL.

J is TRBJ2-2 and V is TRBV20-1; a weak D match, TRBD1 (5 bases). Trimming pared 6 bases from V and 0 bases from J, leaving 11 bases between. Germline V gene data show CDR1 as DFQATT and CDR2 as SNEGSKA (reference sequence). The CDR3 sequence is 14 residues long. The CDR3 is CSALAGSNTGELFF. The CDR3 nucleotides are TGCAGTGCACTGGCAGGGTCGAACACCGGGGAGCTGTTTTTT.

This chain connects TRBV2 to TRBJ1-4, with D unclear. Trimming took 7 bases from V and 7 from J, leaving 10 bases between them. Germline loops: CDR1 SNHLY, CDR2 FYNNEI. This CDR3 comprises 12 residues. The CDR3 sequence is CASKADIEKLFF. The CDR3 DNA reads as TGTGCCAGCAAAGCCGACATTGAAAAACTGTTTTTT.

The sample holds a few counts of this clonotype. The J gene is TRBJ2-7, the V gene TRBV7-2; no reliable D call. The CDR3 length is 13 residues. Germline V gene data show CDR1 as SGHTA and CDR2 as FQGNSA. V was cut by 5 bases and J by 0 bases, with 8 bases left in between. CDR3 bases: TGTGCCAGCAGCCCTTACGTCTCCTACGAGCAGTACTTC. Its translation: CASSPYVSYEQYF. Full variable domain (remainder filled in from reference TRBV7-2 and TRBJ2-7): GAGVSQSPSNKVTEKGKDVELRCDPISGHTALYWYRQSLGQGLEFLIYFQGNSAPDKSGLPSDRFSAERTGGSVSTLTIQRTQQEDSAVYLCASSPYVSYEQYFGPGTRLTVT.

The gene calls are TRBV20-1 and TRBJ2-7; 8 bases agree with TRBD2. Germline loops: CDR1 DFQATT, CDR2 SNEGSKA (reference sequence). This CDR3 spans 15 amino acids. V trimming: 0 bases; J trimming: 0 bases; junction bases outside the gene matches: 4. In DNA form, the CDR3 reads TGCAGTGCTAGAGATGGGCGGGGGGTCTCCTACGAGCAGTACTTC. It specifies CSARDGRGVSYEQYF.

This clonotype has just a few counts. The chain employs TRBV5-6 and TRBJ2-7; no firm D call. The J call may be wrong; the DNA end is better matched by TRBJ2-4. Germline loops: CDR1 SGHDT, CDR2 YYEEEE. This CDR3 comprises 12 residues. CDR3 sequence reads: CASSRTRSIQYF. The CDR3 nucleotides read TGTGCCAGCAGCCGCACAAGGAGCATTCAGTACTTC.

V and J are TRBV12-3 or TRBV12-4 and TRBJ2-3; 12 bases are a match to TRBD2. V gave up 6 bases and J gave up 12 bases; unmatched junction bases: 4. This CDR3 has 12 amino acids. CDR3 nucleotides: TGTGCCAGCAGACTAGCGGGAGGCCCTCAGTATTTT. Its translation: CASRLAGGPQYF.

In the case of this clonotype: A much larger clone differs from this one at a single base, so this may be a read error. The CDR3 protein is CASRERENYNEQYF. The CDR3 DNA reads TGTGCCAGCAGAGAGCGGGAGAACTACAATGAGCAGTACTTC. This chain links TRBV4-2 with TRBJ2-1; 8 nucleotides agree with TRBD2. The DNA matches TRBJ2-7 better at its end, which makes the J call doubtful. From germline, CDR1 is LGHNA and CDR2 YNFKEQ. CDR3 size: 14 residues.

Only a few counts were recorded for this clonotype. The chain has TRBV6-1 and TRBJ2-3; TRBD2 might be the D (5 bases). The CDR3 runs to 13 residues. Per germline, CDR1 MNHNS and CDR2 SASEGT. V was clipped by 6 bases and J by 2 bases, with 9 bases between them. CDR3 DNA: TGTGCCAGCAGGGAGGATGTCACAGATACGCAGTATTTT. Translating it yields CASREDVTDTQYF.